Listed below are T cell receptor beta chains from one sample, sequenced in a study of immune evolution from preneoplasia to lung adenocarcinoma. Clones were read by immunoSEQ multiplex PCR, and TCRdb kept only the in-frame ones, dropping some. The table lists tens of thousands of clones, 70% to 85% of them singletons. Sequenced: FFPE invasive lung adenocarcinoma tissue. The receptors derive from a person in their sixties or seventies with lung adenocarcinoma. CDR3s include the opening cysteine and the closing phenylalanine or tryptophan. D genes are given only for firm matches. A clone size is listed for some rows: how often the clone was seen (once, few, many), or a class if it is expanded.

v_gene	d_gene	j_gene	abundance	CDR3nt	CDR3aa
TRBV4-2	NA	TRBJ2-2	NA	TGTGCCAGCAGCCAAGTTCGGGGGTCCGGGGAGCTGTTTTTT	CASSQVRGSGELFF
TRBV30	NA	TRBJ1-1	NA	TGTGCCCGCCTTGTGGGGAACACTGAAGCTTTCTTT	CARLVGNTEAFF
TRBV7-3	TRBD2	TRBJ2-3	NA	TGTGCCAGCAGCTTAGGTCTAGCGGGGGGATCAGATACGCAGTATTTT	CASSLGLAGGSDTQYF
TRBV11-3	TRBD2	TRBJ2-1	NA	TGTGCCAGCACCGGGGGGAGTGGCAATGAGCAGTTCTTC	CASTGGSGNEQFF
TRBV5-4	TRBD2	TRBJ2-5	NA	TGTGCCAGCAGCTTAGGACTAGCATTACAGACCCAGTACTTC	CASSLGLALQTQYF
TRBV6-5	NA	TRBJ2-1	NA	TGTGCCAGCATTCGGTTGCGGAAGTACAATGAGCAGTTCTTC	CASIRLRKYNEQFF
TRBV7-2	TRBD2	TRBJ2-3	NA	TGTGCCAGCAGCTTAAAATCGGGCGGGGGTCGGGCAGATACGCAGTATTTT	CASSLKSGGGRADTQYF
TRBV18	NA	TRBJ2-3	NA	TGTGCCAGCTCACCACCGGTCGGCACAGATACGCAGTATTTT	CASSPPVGTDTQYF
TRBV5-1	NA	TRBJ2-3	NA	TGCGCCAGCAGCTTGGGGTCCCTTGGGACGCAGTATTTT	CASSLGSLGTQYF
TRBV4-2	TRBD1	TRBJ2-3	NA	TGTGCCAGCAGCCCGACCGGGACAGCGAACACAGATACGCAGTATTTT	CASSPTGTANTDTQYF
TRBV5-4	NA	TRBJ1-4	NA	TGTGCCAGCAGCATGGGACGGATTAATGAAAAACTGTTTTTT	CASSMGRINEKLFF
TRBV28	NA	TRBJ2-3	NA	TGTGCCAGCAGTGCTCCGGGAGCCCATGGCACAGATACGCAGTATTTT	CASSAPGAHGTDTQYF
TRBV9	NA	TRBJ2-6	NA	TGTGCCAGCAGCGTAGATCCCGGGGCCAACGTCCTGACTTTC	CASSVDPGANVLTF
TRBV30	NA	TRBJ1-1	NA	TGTGCCTGGAGTTATAAATACACTGAAGCTTTCTTT	CAWSYKYTEAFF
TRBV6-6	NA	TRBJ1-2	NA	TGTGCCAGCAGTTCAGGGACCTGGGGCTACACCTTC	CASSSGTWGYTF
TRBV4-1	NA	TRBJ2-1	NA	TGCGCCAGCAGCCAAGAAGATTCAGGGGGGGTTAATGAGCAGTTCTTC	CASSQEDSGGVNEQFF
TRBV5-1	NA	TRBJ2-1	NA	TGCGCCAGCAGCTCCGGTAATGAGCAGTTCTTC	CASSSGNEQFF
TRBV4-2	TRBD2	TRBJ2-5	NA	TGTGCCAGCAGTCAGCGGGAGGGAGAGACCCAGTACTTC	CASSQREGETQYF
TRBV28	TRBD2	TRBJ2-7	once	TGTGCCAGCAAGCTAGCGGGCCCTAGCTCCTACGAGCAGTACTTC	CASKLAGPSSYEQYF
TRBV7-2	NA	TRBJ2-1	NA	TGTGCCAGCAGCTTCGGGGGAACCAGCCTCTACAATGAGCAGTTCTTC	CASSFGGTSLYNEQFF
TRBV19	TRBD1	TRBJ1-1	NA	TGTGCCAGTAGTATGACAGGGTTGAACACTGAAGCTTTCTTT	CASSMTGLNTEAFF
TRBV13	NA	TRBJ2-4	once	TGTGCCAGCAGCCTTCTAGCCAAAAACATTCAGTACTTC	CASSLLAKNIQYF
TRBV27	NA	TRBJ2-6	NA	TGTGCCAGCAGTTCATTTTCTGGGGCCAACGTCCTGACTTTC	CASSSFSGANVLTF
TRBV19	NA	TRBJ1-2	NA	TGTGCCAGTAGCCAGACCGTAGGGGGCTACACCTTC	CASSQTVGGYTF
TRBV28	NA	TRBJ1-2	once	TGTGCCAGCAGTCCGACAGGCTATGGCTACACCTTC	CASSPTGYGYTF
TRBV25-1	TRBD2	TRBJ2-1	NA	TGTGCCAGCACAGCGGGATACAATGAGCAGTTCTTC	CASTAGYNEQFF
TRBV6-6	TRBD1	TRBJ1-5	NA	TGTGCCAGCAGTTTCGGGACAGACAATCAGCCCCAGCATTTT	CASSFGTDNQPQHF
TRBV27	NA	TRBJ1-2	NA	TGTGCCAGCAGTCCGGGTGGTGCTAACTATGGCTACACCTTC	CASSPGGANYGYTF
TRBV30	NA	TRBJ1-5	NA	TGTGCCTGGAGAGCAGGGGCATCGGGTCAGCCCCAGCATTTT	CAWRAGASGQPQHF
TRBV2	TRBD2	TRBJ2-3	NA	TGTGCCAGCAACGAGCGGGGGGCTAGCACAGATACGCAGTATTTT	CASNERGASTDTQYF
TRBV28	NA	TRBJ1-1	NA	TGTGCCAGCAGTTTAGCAGGGAAGAACACTGAAGCTTTCTTT	CASSLAGKNTEAFF
TRBV2	TRBD2	TRBJ2-7	NA	TGTGCCAGCAGGGAACTAGCGGGAAGGAAGTTC	CASRELAGRKF
TRBV30	NA	TRBJ1-2	NA	TGTGCCTGGAGTGTACTATCAGGAGGCTATGGCTACACCTTC	CAWSVLSGGYGYTF
TRBV30	NA	TRBJ1-4	few	TGTGCCTGGCGTTCTACAGGGATCGAAAAACTGTTTTTT	CAWRSTGIEKLFF
TRBV28	NA	TRBJ2-5	NA	TGTGCCAGCAGTTCCCCGGCACAAGAGACCCAGTACTTC	CASSSPAQETQYF
TRBV6-1	NA	TRBJ1-4	NA	TGTGCCAGCAGTGTTAGGAACTATGCAACTAATGAAAAACTGTTTTTT	CASSVRNYATNEKLFF
TRBV4-2	NA	TRBJ2-3	once	TGTGCCAGCAGCCAAGTGAGGGTAAACACAGATACGCAGTATTTT	CASSQVRVNTDTQYF
TRBV28	TRBD1	TRBJ1-1	NA	TGTGCCAGCGAGCCTGGACAGGGTTTGAACACTGAAGCTTTCTTT	CASEPGQGLNTEAFF
TRBV7-2	NA	TRBJ2-3	once	TGTGCCAGCAGCCGGGCGGGGGCCCATACGCAGTATTTT	CASSRAGAHTQYF
TRBV7-2	NA	TRBJ2-3	NA	TGTGCCAGCAGCCGCGATGGGAGCACAGATACGCAGTATTTT	CASSRDGSTDTQYF
TRBV29-1	NA	TRBJ2-1	NA	TGCAGCGTTGGCCAATACAATGAGCAGTTCTTC	CSVGQYNEQFF
TRBV5-6	NA	TRBJ2-2	NA	TGTGCCAGCAGCCTTACTAGGAACACCGGGGAGCTGTTTTTT	CASSLTRNTGELFF
TRBV7-3	NA	TRBJ2-7	once	TGTGCCAGCAGCCCCCCACTAGGCGAGCAGTACTTC	CASSPPLGEQYF
TRBV7-8	TRBD1	TRBJ2-7	NA	TGTGCCAGCACCTACCGGGACAGCCCCTACGAGCAGTACTTC	CASTYRDSPYEQYF
TRBV7-8	NA	TRBJ1-2	once	TGTGCCAGCAGCTTCAGGAACTATGGCTACACCTTC	CASSFRNYGYTF
TRBV5-1	NA	TRBJ2-1	NA	TGCGCCAGCAGCGTAAACACAGACTCCTACAATGAGCAGTTCTTC	CASSVNTDSYNEQFF
TRBV6-6	NA	TRBJ2-5	NA	TGTGCCAGCAGTTCATTAGAGACCCAGTACTTC	CASSSLETQYF
TRBV15	TRBD1	TRBJ1-5	NA	TGTGCCACCAGCAAGACAGGGGGCAACAATCAGCCCCAGCATTTT	CATSKTGGNNQPQHF
TRBV5-1	NA	TRBJ2-2	NA	TGCGCCAGCAGCTCGGGACTCCTTAGCCACGCCGGGGAGCTGTTTTTT	CASSSGLLSHAGELFF
TRBV2	TRBD1	TRBJ1-2	NA	TGTGCCAGCAGCCGGGACAGGGAAGGGTATGGCTACACCTTC	CASSRDREGYGYTF
TRBV6-6	TRBD2	TRBJ2-7	once	TGTGCCACCGCCGGACTAGCGGGGTCTCTCAATTACGAGCAGTACTTC	CATAGLAGSLNYEQYF
TRBV30	NA	TRBJ2-3	NA	TGTGCTGAAAACCGGGACGGCACAGATACGCAGTATTTT	CAENRDGTDTQYF
TRBV19	NA	TRBJ1-1	NA	TGTGCCAGTAGTATTCGGGGGGCAGGCGAGATGAACACTGAAGCTTTCTTT	CASSIRGAGEMNTEAFF
TRBV6-5	NA	TRBJ1-5	NA	TGTGCCAGCAGCCAGGACCCGACCCGGACCCAGCATTTT	CASSQDPTRTQHF